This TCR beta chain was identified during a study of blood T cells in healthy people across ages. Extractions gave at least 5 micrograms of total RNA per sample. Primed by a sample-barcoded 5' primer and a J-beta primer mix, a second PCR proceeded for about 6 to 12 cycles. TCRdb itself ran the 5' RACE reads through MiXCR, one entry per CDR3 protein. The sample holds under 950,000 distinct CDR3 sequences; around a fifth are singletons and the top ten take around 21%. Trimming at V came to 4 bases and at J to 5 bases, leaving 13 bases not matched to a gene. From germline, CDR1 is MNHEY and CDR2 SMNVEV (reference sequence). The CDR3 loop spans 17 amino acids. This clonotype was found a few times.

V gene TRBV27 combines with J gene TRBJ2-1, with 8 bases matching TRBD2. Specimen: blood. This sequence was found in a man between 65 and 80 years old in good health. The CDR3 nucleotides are TGTGCCAGCAGTTCCCCAGCAGGGGTCGGGAGGGACAATGAGCAGTTCTTC. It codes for CASSSPAGVGRDNEQFF.